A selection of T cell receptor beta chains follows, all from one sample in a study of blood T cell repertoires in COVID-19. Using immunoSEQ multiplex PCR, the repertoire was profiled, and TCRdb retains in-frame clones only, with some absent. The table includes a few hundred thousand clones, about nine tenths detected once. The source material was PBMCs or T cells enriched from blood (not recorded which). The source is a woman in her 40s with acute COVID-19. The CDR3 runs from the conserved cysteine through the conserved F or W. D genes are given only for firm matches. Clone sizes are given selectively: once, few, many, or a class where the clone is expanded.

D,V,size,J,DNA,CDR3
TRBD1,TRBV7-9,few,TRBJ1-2,TGTGCCAGCAGCTCAGAGGACAGGGCGGGGGGCTACACCTTC,CASSSEDRAGGYTF
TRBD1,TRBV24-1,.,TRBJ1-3,TGTGCCACCAGTGACCACCCCACCGGACAGGCACGCGGAAACACCATATATTTT,CATSDHPTGQARGNTIYF
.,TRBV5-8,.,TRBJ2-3,TGTGCCAGCAGCCGGGGGACTCCGGGAAAAGATACGCAGTATTTT,CASSRGTPGKDTQYF
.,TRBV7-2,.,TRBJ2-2,TGTGCCAGCAGCCCTTCTTTTCTCGCCGGGGAGCTGTTTTTT,CASSPSFLAGELFF
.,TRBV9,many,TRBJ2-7,TGTGCCAGCAGCGTAGCTACGGGGTCCTACGAGCAGTACTTC,CASSVATGSYEQYF
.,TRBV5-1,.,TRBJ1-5,TGCGCCAGCAGCTTGGTCAGCGATCAGCCCCAGCATTTT,CASSLVSDQPQHF
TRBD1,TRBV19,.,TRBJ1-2,TGTGCCAGTAGTACCGCCGGGACAGGGGACAGTGGCTACACCTTC,CASSTAGTGDSGYTF
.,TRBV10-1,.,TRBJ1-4,TGCGCCAGCAGTCGCGAACGGGTGAATGAAAAACTGTTTTTT,CASSRERVNEKLFF
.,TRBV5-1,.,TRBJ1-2,TGCGCCAGCAGCGCTCACATGTCCAGGGTGCCGAAGGTTGGCTACACCTTC,CASSAHMSRVPKVGYTF
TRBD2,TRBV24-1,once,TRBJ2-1,TGTGCCACCAGTGACCCCGGGACTAGCGCCTATGAGCAGTTCTTC,CATSDPGTSAYEQFF
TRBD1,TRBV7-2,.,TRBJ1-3,TGTGCCAGCAGCTTAGTTCGGCAGGGGGAGTGGTCTGGAAACACCATATATTTT,CASSLVRQGEWSGNTIYF
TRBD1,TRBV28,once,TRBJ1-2,TGTGCCAGCAGTTCCCCAATACGGACAGGACGAACCTATGGCTACACCTTC,CASSSPIRTGRTYGYTF
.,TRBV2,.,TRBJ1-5,TGTGCCAGCAGTCAGGACAGCTTCAATCAGCCCCAGCATTTT,CASSQDSFNQPQHF
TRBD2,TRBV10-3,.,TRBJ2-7,TGTGCCATCAGTGGAGAGGCGGGAGGGCCGTACGAGCAGTACTTC,CAISGEAGGPYEQYF
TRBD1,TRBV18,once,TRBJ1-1,TGTGCCAGCTCACCAGCAGGGGGAAAGAACACTGAAGCTTTCTTT,CASSPAGGKNTEAFF
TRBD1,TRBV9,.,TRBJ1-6,TGTGCCAGCAGCGCACGACAGGGGCTAAATTCACCCCTCCACTTT,CASSARQGLNSPLHF
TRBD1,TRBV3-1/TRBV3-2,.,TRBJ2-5,TGTGCCAGCAGCCTACGAGGGACAGGCGTAGAGACCCAGTACTTC,CASSLRGTGVETQYF
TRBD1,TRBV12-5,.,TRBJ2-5,TGTGCTAGTGGTCCAGGGACAGGTCAGACCCAGTACTTC,CASGPGTGQTQYF
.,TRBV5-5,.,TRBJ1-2,TGTGCCAGCAGCAAGTATGGGCAACTGGAGGGCTATGGCTACACCTTC,CASSKYGQLEGYGYTF
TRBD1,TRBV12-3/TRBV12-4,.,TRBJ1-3,TGTGCCAGCACCGGGACAGGTCGGGACACCATATATTTT,CASTGTGRDTIYF
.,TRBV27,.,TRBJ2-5,TGTGCCAGCAGTTCCGCTGGGAGGCACCAAGAGACCCAGTACTTC,CASSSAGRHQETQYF
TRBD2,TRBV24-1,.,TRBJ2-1,TGTGCCACCAGTGAGCCGACTAGCGGGGTTAACAATGAGCAGTTCTTC,CATSEPTSGVNNEQFF
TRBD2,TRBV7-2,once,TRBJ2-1,TGTGCCAGCAGCTTTAGCGGGGATTACAATGAGCAGTTCTTC,CASSFSGDYNEQFF
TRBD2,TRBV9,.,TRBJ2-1,TGTGCCAGCAGCGTAGGTTTGAGGGAGGGGTTCAATGAGCAGTTCTTC,CASSVGLREGFNEQFF
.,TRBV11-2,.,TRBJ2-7,TGTGCCAGCAGCCCACACGCGGACTCCCCGGGGGAGCAGTACTTC,CASSPHADSPGEQYF